The present T cell receptor (beta chain) was sequenced within a study of blood T cell repertoires in COVID-19. At the level of the study: Samples of COVID-19 (acute and convalescent) were obtained from the United States, Italy and Spain.

Data came from immunoSEQ multiplex PCR; TCRdb stores just in-frame clones and leaves some out. The table has 200,000 to 300,000 clones, around 86% seen once. Seattle patient enrollment occurred during active infection, with longitudinal follow-up thereafter. Trimming cost V 1 base and J 3 bases, with 13 bases left between them. The length of the CDR3 is 16 residues. Germline V gives CDR1 MGHRA, CDR2 YSYEKL. Sequenced sample: peripheral blood. This sequence was found in a woman in her fifties or sixties with COVID-19, enrolled during active disease. J is TRBJ2-1 and V is TRBV4-1; D remains unclear. The CDR3 DNA sequence: TGCGCCAGCAGCCAAGGCTTGACATCCTACTACAATGAGCAGTTCTTC. As protein: CASSQGLTSYYNEQFF.